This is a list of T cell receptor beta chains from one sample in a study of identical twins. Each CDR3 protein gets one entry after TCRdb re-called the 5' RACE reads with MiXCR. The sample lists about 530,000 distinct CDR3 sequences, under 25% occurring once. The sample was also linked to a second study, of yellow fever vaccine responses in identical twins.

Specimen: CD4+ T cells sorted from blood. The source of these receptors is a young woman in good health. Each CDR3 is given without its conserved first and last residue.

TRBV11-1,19,ASSLFLLDRDGVRAKNIQY
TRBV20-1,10,SADGQTDTQY
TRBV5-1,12,ASSTGQLNTEAF
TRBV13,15,ASSSAREFSGNQPQH
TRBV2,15,ASSEVPGGAFRDTQY
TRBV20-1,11,SASSSGSYGYT
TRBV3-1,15,ASSQPGLAENTGELF
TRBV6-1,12,ATMRGTSRNEQF
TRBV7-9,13,ASSLSLSSNQPQH
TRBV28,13,ASRTGTVSNQPQH
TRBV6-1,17,ASSELSVVLGLAANEQF
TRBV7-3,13,ASSLTTGKTYEQY
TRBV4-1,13,ASSRDSGGLGEQF
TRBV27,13,ASGTIAGLSYKQY
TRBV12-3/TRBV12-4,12,ASSLIGSLYGYT
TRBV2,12,ASSVGEGHSPLH
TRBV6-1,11,ASGRDNQETQY
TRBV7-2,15,ASSLTGLAGGTDTQY
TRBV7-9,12,ASSLGVGGNEQY
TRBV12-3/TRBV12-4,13,ASSFLAGVTGELF
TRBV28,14,ASSLSPPTGRGELF
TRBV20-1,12,SAISGTGTDTQY
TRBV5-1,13,ASSLPELTYNEQF
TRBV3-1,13,ASSQGNQPEETQY
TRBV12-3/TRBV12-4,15,ASSPMGQGAGRTEAF
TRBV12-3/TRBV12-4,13,ASTLAGGPTDTQY
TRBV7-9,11,ASILAGGGEQF
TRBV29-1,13,SAAIGTSSGDEQF
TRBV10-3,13,AISELAGGYNEQF
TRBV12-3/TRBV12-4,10,ASGQGGYEQY
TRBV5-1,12,ASSSDGYTDTQY
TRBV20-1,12,SARDGRVNTEAF
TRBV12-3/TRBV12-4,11,ASSSQRAGELF
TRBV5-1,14,ASSQVVAGVTDTQY
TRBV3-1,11,ASSQAVPNEQF
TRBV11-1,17,ASSLVAGIGLVGFDEQF